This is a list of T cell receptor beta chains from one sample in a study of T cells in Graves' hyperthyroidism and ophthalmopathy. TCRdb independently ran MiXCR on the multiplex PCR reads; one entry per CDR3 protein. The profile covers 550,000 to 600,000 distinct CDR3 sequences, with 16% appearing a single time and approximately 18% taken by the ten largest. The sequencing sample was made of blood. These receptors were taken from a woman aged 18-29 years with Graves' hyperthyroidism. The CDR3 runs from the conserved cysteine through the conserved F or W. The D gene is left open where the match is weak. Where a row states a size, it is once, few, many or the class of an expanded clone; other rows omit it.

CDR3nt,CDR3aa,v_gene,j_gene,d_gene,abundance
TGTGCCAGTAGACCGGGACCACCATCTGGCTACACCTTC,CASRPGPPSGYTF,TRBV27,TRBJ1-2,NA,NA
TGCAGTGCTCGTAAAACGTCTACTAGCGGTTACGAGCAGTACTTC,CSARKTSTSGYEQYF,TRBV20-1,TRBJ2-7,TRBD2,many
TGTGCCAGTAGTAGCGGACTAGGGATTGGTGCTTATGAGCAGTTCTTC,CASSSGLGIGAYEQFF,TRBV19,TRBJ2-1,TRBD2,few
TGCGCCAGCAGTCGTCTAGCGGGGAATGAGCAGTTCTTC,CASSRLAGNEQFF,TRBV10-1,TRBJ2-1,TRBD2,many
TGCGCCAGCAGCTCATATACCGGGACAGGGGAAAACATTCAGTACTTC,CASSSYTGTGENIQYF,TRBV5-1,TRBJ2-4,TRBD1,NA
TGTGCTAGTGGTTTGAGGGACGAGAAGACCCAGTACTTC,CASGLRDEKTQYF,TRBV12-5,TRBJ2-5,NA,many
TGTGCCAGCAGTCAGACCTATGGCTACACCTTC,CASSQTYGYTF,TRBV12-3/TRBV12-4,TRBJ1-2,NA,many
TGTGCCAGCAGCTTAGGGATTGGGACAGGATATGGCTACACCTTC,CASSLGIGTGYGYTF,TRBV7-6,TRBJ1-2,TRBD1,once
TGTGCCAGTAGTATAAAGGGGGAGGACAGGTGGGGTCGAAGCAATCAGCCCCAGCATTTT,CASSIKGEDRWGRSNQPQHF,TRBV19,TRBJ1-5,TRBD1,NA
TGTGCCAGCAGCGCTGGGGGCCCAAACAATGAGCAGTTCTTC,CASSAGGPNNEQFF,TRBV11-3,TRBJ2-1,NA,few
TGTGCCAGCAGCATGATAAGGCCGCTCGGGGGGCTCTATGGCTACACCTTC,CASSMIRPLGGLYGYTF,TRBV12-3/TRBV12-4,TRBJ1-2,NA,many
TGTGCCTGGACCGCCGGGGTTAATGAAGCTTTCTTT,CAWTAGVNEAFF,TRBV30,TRBJ1-1,NA,NA
TGTGCCAGCAGCTTAAATTTCGCCAGCACTGAAGCTTTCTTT,CASSLNFASTEAFF,TRBV7-2,TRBJ1-1,NA,NA
TGCAGTGGTGGTGGGTCCGGGTACGAGCAGTACTTC,CSGGGSGYEQYF,TRBV20-1,TRBJ2-7,NA,few
TGTGCCAGCAGCTTAGGCCGGACAGAAAAATATGGCTACACCTTC,CASSLGRTEKYGYTF,TRBV13,TRBJ1-2,NA,few
TGTGCCAGCAGCTCCCTCCCAACTAATGAAAAACTGTTTTTT,CASSSLPTNEKLFF,TRBV7-9,TRBJ1-4,NA,NA
TGCGCCAGCAGGACGGCAGATACGCAGTATTTT,CASRTADTQYF,TRBV5-1,TRBJ2-3,NA,NA
TGTGCCAGCAGCGGCCGACAGGGAGTGGAGACCCAGTACTTC,CASSGRQGVETQYF,TRBV9,TRBJ2-5,TRBD1,NA
TGTGCCAGCAGCTTAGCGGACTCCCAGCCCCTCCACTTT,CASSLADSQPLHF,TRBV7-9,TRBJ1-6,NA,many
TGTGCCAGCAGCTTGTATCCCGTCAATGAGCAGTTCTTC,CASSLYPVNEQFF,TRBV5-5,TRBJ2-1,NA,many
TGCAGTGCTAGTAAGGAATACAATGAGCAGTTCTTC,CSASKEYNEQFF,TRBV20-1,TRBJ2-1,NA,many
TGTGCCAGCAGCCCCAGGGACGTTGCGAACACCGGGGAGCTGTTTTTT,CASSPRDVANTGELFF,TRBV9,TRBJ2-2,NA,few
TGCGCCAGCAGCCCCCAGCGGGAGCGCGCAGATACGCAGTATTTT,CASSPQRERADTQYF,TRBV5-1,TRBJ2-3,TRBD2,few
TGTGCCAGCAGTTATCCCACCCGTTTAGCAGGAACCTACAATGAGCAGTTCTTC,CASSYPTRLAGTYNEQFF,TRBV12-3/TRBV12-4,TRBJ2-1,NA,few
TGTGCCAGCAGTGAATGGGGCCCGGGGGCTGGGACCGGGGAGCTGTTTTTT,CASSEWGPGAGTGELFF,TRBV25-1,TRBJ2-2,NA,few
TGTGCCAGCAGCTCCGCCTCGACAGGGGCTCCCCACGAGCAGTACTTC,CASSSASTGAPHEQYF,TRBV7-9,TRBJ2-7,TRBD1,few
TGTGCCATCAGTGGTGGCTTGTCGGGACAGACCCAGTACTTC,CAISGGLSGQTQYF,TRBV10-3,TRBJ2-5,NA,many
TGCGCCAGCAGCTTGGGGGACCACTATGGCTACACCTTC,CASSLGDHYGYTF,TRBV5-1,TRBJ1-2,NA,many
TGTGCCAGCAGTTCGGGGACTAGCGCAGACTCCTACGAGCAGTACTTC,CASSSGTSADSYEQYF,TRBV12-3/TRBV12-4,TRBJ2-7,TRBD2,NA
TGCAGTGCTAGGCCCCTGTCTAGCCTTGGTACAGATACGCAGTATTTT,CSARPLSSLGTDTQYF,TRBV20-1,TRBJ2-3,NA,many
TGTGCCAGCAACCCACCAGACGTTTTCAACACTGAAGCTTTCTTT,CASNPPDVFNTEAFF,TRBV12-3/TRBV12-4,TRBJ1-1,NA,many
TGCAGTGCTATCGTGGGCCAGGGCAATCAGCCCCAGCATTTT,CSAIVGQGNQPQHF,TRBV20-1,TRBJ1-5,NA,NA
TGTGCCAGCTCACCCCCCTCGGGGGGAGGTCAAGAGACCCAGTACTTC,CASSPPSGGGQETQYF,TRBV18,TRBJ2-5,TRBD2,many
TGTGCCAGCAGCCTACTGCGGACTAGCGGGGGGTCCAAGGGGGGCGAGACCCAGTACTTC,CASSLLRTSGGSKGGETQYF,TRBV5-4,TRBJ2-5,TRBD2,many
TGTGCCAGCACCGATTGGGTAGCGGGAGCGTTGACAGATACGCAGTATTTT,CASTDWVAGALTDTQYF,TRBV6-2/TRBV6-3,TRBJ2-3,TRBD2,NA
TGTGCCAGCAGCTTCGGGCGGGCCAGCTCCTACAATGAGCAGTTCTTC,CASSFGRASSYNEQFF,TRBV7-2,TRBJ2-1,NA,few
TGTGCCAGTAGACACAACGGGGCGGGAAATCAGCCCCAGCATTTT,CASRHNGAGNQPQHF,TRBV19,TRBJ1-5,NA,NA
TGCAGTGCTAGAGGGGTGACAGGGCTGGCTGGGGCCAACGTCCTGACTTTC,CSARGVTGLAGANVLTF,TRBV20-1,TRBJ2-6,TRBD1,few
TGCAGCGTGGGGAACCGGGACAGGGGTTGGGAGCAGTTCTTC,CSVGNRDRGWEQFF,TRBV29-1,TRBJ2-1,TRBD1,few
TGTGCCAGCAGTCTCGGACTAGCGGGGGAGCTAGAGACCCAGTACTTC,CASSLGLAGELETQYF,TRBV27,TRBJ2-5,TRBD2,few
TGTGCCAGTTCCCGGCAAGGGGCCGGCGGGGAGCTGTTTTTT,CASSRQGAGGELFF,TRBV19,TRBJ2-2,NA,few
TGTGCCAGCAGCTGGGGTAGCGACTACGAGCAGTACTTC,CASSWGSDYEQYF,TRBV11-2,TRBJ2-7,NA,many
TGTGCCAGCAGCTTAGGGGCCGGGACAGGATACAATGAGCAGTTCTTC,CASSLGAGTGYNEQFF,TRBV7-2,TRBJ2-1,TRBD1,NA
TGTGCCAGCAGTTTTGGAGGCCCCGGAACCAAAAACATTCAGTACTTC,CASSFGGPGTKNIQYF,TRBV12-3/TRBV12-4,TRBJ2-4,NA,NA
TGTGCCAGCAGCTTACTGGTTAAGGATTTCGGTGAGCAGTTCTTC,CASSLLVKDFGEQFF,TRBV7-9,TRBJ2-1,NA,NA
TGTGCCAGCTCACCCTTGGCCGTCCAAGAGACCCAGTACTTC,CASSPLAVQETQYF,TRBV18,TRBJ2-5,NA,NA
TGCGCCAGCAGCCGCAAAAGGGGACAGGGCCCCTACGAGCAGTACTTC,CASSRKRGQGPYEQYF,TRBV4-1,TRBJ2-7,TRBD1,few
TGTGCCAGCAGCCTAGGGCCCCCCGATAACACCGGGGAGCTGTTTTTT,CASSLGPPDNTGELFF,TRBV3-1,TRBJ2-2,NA,few
TGTGCCAGCAGCCAAGATGTCGTCTACAATGAGCAGTTCTTC,CASSQDVVYNEQFF,TRBV3-1,TRBJ2-1,NA,few
TGCGCCAGCAGCCTGCAGGGGAGTCTCACAGATACGCAGTATTTT,CASSLQGSLTDTQYF,TRBV4-1,TRBJ2-3,NA,once
TGTGCCAGCAGTGAGGGAGGGTTGGGGGCTTTCTTT,CASSEGGLGAFF,TRBV2,TRBJ1-1,NA,many
TGTGCCAGCAGTTTCCGGTTCGGTGACACTGAAGCTTTCTTT,CASSFRFGDTEAFF,TRBV28,TRBJ1-1,NA,many